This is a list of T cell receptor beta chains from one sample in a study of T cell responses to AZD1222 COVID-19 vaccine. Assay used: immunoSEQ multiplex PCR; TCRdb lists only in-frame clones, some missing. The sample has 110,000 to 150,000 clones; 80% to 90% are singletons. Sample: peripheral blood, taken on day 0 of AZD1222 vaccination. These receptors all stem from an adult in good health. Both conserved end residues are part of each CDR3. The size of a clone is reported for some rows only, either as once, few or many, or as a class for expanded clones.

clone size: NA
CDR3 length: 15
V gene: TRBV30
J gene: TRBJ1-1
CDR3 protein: CAWSGGLVTGAEAFF

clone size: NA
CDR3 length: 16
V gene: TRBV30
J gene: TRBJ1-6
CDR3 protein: CAWTPDRGSYNSPLHF

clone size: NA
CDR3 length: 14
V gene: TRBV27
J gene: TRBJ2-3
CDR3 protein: CASSFGLAGYTQYF

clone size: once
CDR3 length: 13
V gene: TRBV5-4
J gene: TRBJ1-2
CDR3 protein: CASSSNGARGYTF

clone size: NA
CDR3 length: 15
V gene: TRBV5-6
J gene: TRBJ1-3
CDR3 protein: CASSPLQGIGNTIYF

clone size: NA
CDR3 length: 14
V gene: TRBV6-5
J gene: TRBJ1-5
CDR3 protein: CASTRTGPNQPQHF

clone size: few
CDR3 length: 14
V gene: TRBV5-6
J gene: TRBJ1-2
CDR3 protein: CASSLMRDNYGYTF

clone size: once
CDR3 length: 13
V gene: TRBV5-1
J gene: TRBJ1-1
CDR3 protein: CASNTDPNTEAFF

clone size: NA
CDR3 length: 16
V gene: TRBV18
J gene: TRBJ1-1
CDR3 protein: CASSPPLQGLNTEAFF

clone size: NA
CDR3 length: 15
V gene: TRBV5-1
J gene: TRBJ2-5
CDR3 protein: CASSLGGTIGETQYF

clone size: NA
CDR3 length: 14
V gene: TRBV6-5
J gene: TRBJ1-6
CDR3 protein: CAISPGPYNSPLHF

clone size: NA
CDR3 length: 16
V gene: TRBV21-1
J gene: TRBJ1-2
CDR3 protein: CASSKVHRLINYGYTF

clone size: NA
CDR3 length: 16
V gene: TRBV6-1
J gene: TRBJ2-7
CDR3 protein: CASSEAGGGRLYEQYF

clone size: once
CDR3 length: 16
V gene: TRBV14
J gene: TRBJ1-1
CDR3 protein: CASSHHLGTPHTEAFF

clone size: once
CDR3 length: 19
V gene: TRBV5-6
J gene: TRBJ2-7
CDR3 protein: CASSLEYSTTGNFLREQYF

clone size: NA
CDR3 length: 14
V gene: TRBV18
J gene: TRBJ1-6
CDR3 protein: CASSKTGTSSPLHF

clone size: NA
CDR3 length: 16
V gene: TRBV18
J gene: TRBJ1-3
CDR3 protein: CASSPQLGGYENTIYF

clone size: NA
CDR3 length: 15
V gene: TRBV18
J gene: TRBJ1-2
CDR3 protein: CASSPFLTGRYGYTF

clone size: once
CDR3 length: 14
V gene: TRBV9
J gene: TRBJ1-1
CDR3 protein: CASSPGHMNTEAFF

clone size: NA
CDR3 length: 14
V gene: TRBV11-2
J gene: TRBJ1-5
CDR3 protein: CASSSGHSNQPQHF

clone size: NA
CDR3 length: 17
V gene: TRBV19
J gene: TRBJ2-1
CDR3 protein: CASSIVGGRVRDNEQFF

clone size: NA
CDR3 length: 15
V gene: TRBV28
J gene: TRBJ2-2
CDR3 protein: CASSSYTSGGRELFF